Listed here are 15 T cell receptor beta chains from one sample, sequenced in a study of blood T cells in healthy people across ages. Primers used in a second PCR of roughly 6 to 11 cycles were a sample-barcoded 5' primer and a J-beta primer mix. In TCRdb, the 5' RACE reads were re-called with MiXCR into one record per CDR3 protein. The sample holds 1.5 million to 2 million distinct CDR3 sequences; roughly two fifths are singletons and the top ten take 20% to 25%. Source material: blood. Receptors originate from a human donor in good health.

The V gene is TRBV6-5, the J gene TRBJ1-1; no firm D call. V lost 6 bases and J lost 4, with 15 bases in between. Per the germline V gene, CDR1 is MNHEY and CDR2 is SVGAGI. The CDR3 is made up of 14 amino acids. The CDR3 region is CASRTPGLSTEAFF. Written as DNA, the CDR3 is TGTGCCAGCAGAACTCCAGGACTGAGCACTGAAGCTTTCTTT.

This clonotype was seen only a few times. This chain connects TRBV15 to TRBJ2-7, with 8 bases lining up with TRBD1. J gave up 3 bases and V 1 base, and 5 bases lay outside the gene matches. CDR3 length: 15 amino acids. The germline gives CDR1 LNHNV, CDR2 YYDKDF (reference sequence). The DNA of the CDR3 is TGTGCCACCAGCAGAGTGCAGGGGGCGGACTACGAGCAGTACTTC. Translating gives CATSRVQGADYEQYF.

This clonotype was picked up a small number of times. The rearrangement joins TRBV7-2 to TRBJ1-2; TRBD1 might be the D (5 bases). Trimming pared 1 base from V and 4 bases from J, leaving 16 bases between. This CDR3 is 16 amino acids long. CDR1 SGHTA and CDR2 FQGNSA come from the germline V gene. The CDR3 here is CASSLGWGGEAYGYTF. In DNA, the CDR3 is TGTGCCAGCAGCTTAGGATGGGGGGGGGAAGCCTATGGCTACACCTTC. The full variable domain, its missing parts supplied by reference TRBV7-2 and TRBJ1-2, is GAGVSQSPSNKVTEKGKDVELRCDPISGHTALYWYRQSLGQGLEFLIYFQGNSAPDKSGLPSDRFSAERTGGSVSTLTIQRTQQEDSAVYLCASSLGWGGEAYGYTFGSGTRLTVV.

For this clonotype: One end of the junction is discordant with germline, which a read error may explain. The rearrangement links TRBV7-9 to TRBJ2-3; D not resolved. The CDR3 sequence is 13 residues long. Per germline, CDR1 SEHNR and CDR2 FQNEAQ (reference sequence). The CDR3 loop is CTSSHGFPDTQYF. The CDR3 DNA sequence: TGTACCAGCAGCCACGGGTTCCCAGATACGCAGTATTTT. The full variable domain, in which reference TRBV7-9 and TRBJ2-3 provide the parts outside the CDR3, is DTGVSQNPRHKITKRGQNVTFRCDPISEHNRLYWYRQTLGQGPEFLTYFQNEAQLEKSRLLSDRFSAERPKGSFSTLEIQRTEQGDSAMYLCTSSHGFPDTQYFGPGTRLTVL.

This sequence joins TRBV5-5 and TRBJ1-2; D is ambiguous. Germline V lookup: CDR1 SGHKS, CDR2 YYEKEE (reference sequence). There are 18 residues in the CDR3. Between the trimmed V and J ends, which lost 4 bases and 4 bases, there was a span of 26 bases. Written as DNA, the CDR3 is TGTGCCAGCAGCGTGGGAAGAAGAGGACTGATTGACTCCTATGGCTACACCTTC. This gives the protein CASSVGRRGLIDSYGYTF.

The J gene is TRBJ2-5, the V gene TRBV7-2, with D hard to call. V lost 1 base, J lost 9 bases, and 12 bases lay in between. This CDR3 region has 13 residues. Per germline, CDR1 SGHTA and CDR2 FQGNSA. Written as DNA, the CDR3 is TGTGCCAGCAGCTTAGGCAGCCCGACGGCCCAGTACTTC. It yields the protein CASSLGSPTAQYF.

Details on this clonotype: A junction end diverges from the germline sequence, so it may reflect a read error. The rearrangement uses TRBV7-7 and TRBJ2-1; 13 bases map to TRBD2. This CDR3 has 15 residues. Germline CDR1 and CDR2: SSHAT and FNYEAQ (reference sequence). This CDR3 is CASSPGLAGEGEQFF. The DNA of the CDR3 is TGTGCTAGCAGCCCAGGACTAGCGGGGGAGGGTGAGCAGTTCTTC.

This clonotype was counted a few times. The chain recombines TRBV25-1 with TRBJ1-4; D possibly corresponds to TRBD1 (5 bases). CDR1 is MGHDK, CDR2 SYGVNS, per germline. This CDR3 is built from 15 residues. V lost 3 bases to trimming and J lost 4 bases, with 12 bases between them. CDR3 sequence reads: CASSDREAVNEKLFF. Here the CDR3 DNA reads TGTGCCAGCAGTGACAGGGAGGCGGTTAATGAAAAACTGTTTTTT.

There are a few counts of this clonotype. The V call is TRBV28, the J call TRBJ2-7, with D unresolved. The end of the DNA is better explained by TRBJ2-5, so the J call may be wrong. The CDR3 runs to 13 residues. Germline values: CDR1 MDHEN, CDR2 SYDVKM. CDR3: CASSLGIVETQYF. CDR3 DNA sequence: TGTGCCAGCAGTTTAGGCATTGTGGAGACCCAGTACTTC.

The chain is built from TRBV7-2 and TRBJ2-1; TRBD1 matches at 7 bases. V was pared by 5 bases and J by 8 bases, with 6 bases of the junction left unmatched. This CDR3 contains 13 residues. Germline assignment: CDR1 SGHTA and CDR2 FQGNSA. CDR3 sequence (DNA): TGTGCCAGCAGCACACTAGGGGGCTATGAGCAGTTCTTC. Translation gives CASSTLGGYEQFF.

The V gene is TRBV5-1, the J gene TRBJ1-4; D not certain. Germline V gene lookup returns CDR1 SGHRS and CDR2 YFSETQ. The CDR3 runs 14 residues. V was cut by 5 bases and J by 4 bases, with 12 bases left in between. The DNA for the CDR3 is TGCGCCAGCAGATCGGGCAGAAATAATGAAAAACTGTTTTTT. This gives the protein CASRSGRNNEKLFF.

Comments on this clonotype: An end of the junction does not agree with germline; a read error may underlie this. The chain couples TRBV11-2 to TRBJ1-2; the D gene is possibly TRBD1 (6 bases). Germline V gene sequence: CDR1 SGHAT, CDR2 FQNNGV. CDR3 length: 14 amino acids. The CDR3 here is CASSSGAVDNGHTF. CDR3 nucleotide sequence: TGTGCCAGCAGCTCGGGGGCCGTCGACAATGGCCACACCTTC.

Many counts were recorded for this clonotype. The J gene is TRBJ2-5, the V gene TRBV29-1, with D possibly TRBD1 on 6 matching bases. The V and J ends lost 5 bases and 5 bases respectively, with 18 bases between them. CDR1 is SQVTM, CDR2 ANQGSEA, per germline. CDR3 length: 14 amino acids. The CDR3 coding sequence is TGCAGCGTTTCCTCACAGGGAAACTCTGAGACCCAGTACTTC. Its protein product is CSVSSQGNSETQYF.

This clonotype has more than one count but fewer than ten. The rearrangement joins TRBV5-1 to TRBJ2-4, with 8 positions matching TRBD2. The trim removed 4 bases at V and 2 bases at J, leaving 20 bases unmatched. This CDR3 is built from 20 residues. Germline V lookup: CDR1 SGHRS, CDR2 YFSETQ. The CDR3 loop is CASSPSGTSSFARTKNIQYF. DNA for the CDR3: TGCGCCAGCAGCCCCTCCGGGACTAGTTCGTTTGCAAGGACCAAAAACATTCAGTACTTC. The whole variable domain, remainder taken from reference TRBV5-1 and TRBJ2-4, is KAGVTQTPRYLIKTRGQQVTLSCSPISGHRSVSWYQQTPGQGLQFLFEYFSETQRNKGNFPGRFSGRQFSNSRSEMNVSTLELGDSALYLCASSPSGTSSFARTKNIQYFGAGTRLSVL.

This clonotype has more than one count but fewer than ten. The chain couples TRBV2 to TRBJ2-7; TRBD2 matches at 7 bases. Germline V gives CDR1 SNHLY, CDR2 FYNNEI. CDR3 length equals 14 residues. Germline trimming cut 2 bases from V and 6 bases from J; bases unmatched to any gene: 7. The CDR3: CASSESGESLEQYF. In DNA form, the CDR3 reads TGTGCCAGCAGTGAAAGCGGGGAGTCCCTCGAGCAGTACTTC.